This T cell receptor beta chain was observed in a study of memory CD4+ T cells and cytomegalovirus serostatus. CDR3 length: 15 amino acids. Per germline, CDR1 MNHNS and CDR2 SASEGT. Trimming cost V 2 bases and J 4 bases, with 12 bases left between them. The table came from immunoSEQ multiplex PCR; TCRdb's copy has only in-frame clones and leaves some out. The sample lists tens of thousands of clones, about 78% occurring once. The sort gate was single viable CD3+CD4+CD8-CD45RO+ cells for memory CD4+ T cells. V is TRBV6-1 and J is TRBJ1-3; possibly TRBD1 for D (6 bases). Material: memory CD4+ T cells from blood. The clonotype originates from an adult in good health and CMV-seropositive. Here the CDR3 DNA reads TGTGCCAGCAGTGAATTACAGGGCGGGGGAAACACCATATATTTT. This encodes CASSELQGGGNTIYF.